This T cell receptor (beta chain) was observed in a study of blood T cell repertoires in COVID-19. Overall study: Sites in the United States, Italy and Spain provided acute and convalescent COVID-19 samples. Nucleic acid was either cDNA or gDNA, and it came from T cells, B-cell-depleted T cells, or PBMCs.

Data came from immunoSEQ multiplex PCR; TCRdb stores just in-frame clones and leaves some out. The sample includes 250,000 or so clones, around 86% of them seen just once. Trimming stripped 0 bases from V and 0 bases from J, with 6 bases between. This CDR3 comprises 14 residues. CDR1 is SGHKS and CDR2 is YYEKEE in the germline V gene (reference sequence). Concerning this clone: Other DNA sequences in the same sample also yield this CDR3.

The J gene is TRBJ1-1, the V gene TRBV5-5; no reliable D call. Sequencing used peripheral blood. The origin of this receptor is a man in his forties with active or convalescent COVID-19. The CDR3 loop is CASSLGGLNTEAFF. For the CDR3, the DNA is TGTGCCAGCAGCTTGGGCGGATTGAACACTGAAGCTTTCTTT.